This TCR beta chain was sequenced during a study of control samples from healthy donors and cancer patients. V dropped 6 bases and J dropped 0 bases, with 10 bases sitting between them. The length of the CDR3 is 14 residues. Germline loops: CDR1 MDHEN, CDR2 SYDVKM. Produced via immunoSEQ multiplex PCR; TCRdb's table is partial and in-frame only. The profile shows 350,000 to 450,000 clones, about 93% of them singletons. The sample comprised PBMCs. V gene TRBV28 combines with J gene TRBJ2-3; D is undetermined. This TCR derives from a man aged 35 to 55 with head and neck cancer. CDR3 bases: TGTGCCAGCAGCCCAGCCCCCAGCACAGATACGCAGTATTTT. Translating it yields CASSPAPSTDTQYF.